This T cell receptor (beta chain) came from a study of Tregs in tolerant kidney transplant recipients. The germline V gene has CDR1 MNHNS and CDR2 SASEGT. CDR3 length equals 14 residues. The V end was cut by 5 bases, the J end by 0 bases, with 11 bases between. The protocol was immunoSEQ multiplex PCR, while the TCRdb copy is restricted to in-frame clones and leaves out a portion. This table has about 94,000 clones, roughly 93% appearing once. This material consisted of CD4+ T cells from blood, taken before the transplant. The V call is TRBV6-1, the J call TRBJ2-7; a possible D gene is TRBD2 (6 bases). This receptor was identified in a human donor who received a combined kidney and bone marrow transplant. The CDR3 sequence: CASSLRTISYEQYF. The CDR3 DNA sequence: TGTGCCAGCAGTCTAAGGACTATCTCCTACGAGCAGTACTTC.